The following is a TCR beta chain sequence with its context. This sample is part of a study of shared clonotypes between healthy human individuals. Germline CDR1 and CDR2: LNHDA and SQIVND (reference sequence). The length of the CDR3 is 14 residues. V was cut by 5 bases and J by 4 bases, with 14 bases left in between. The assay was immunoSEQ multiplex PCR, and TCRdb's table has in-frame clones only and misses some. The sample lists about a million clones; roughly 75% were seen once. This sequence was found in a man younger than 35 in good health. The V call is TRBV19, the J call TRBJ1-2, with D tentatively TRBD1 (6 bases). Sequences were obtained from memory CD4+ T cells sorted from blood. Specified subset: CD45RA-negative fraction. The DNA for the CDR3 is TGTGCCAGTAGTGGACAGCTTTCGACCTATGGCTACACCTTC. This gives the protein CASSGQLSTYGYTF.